Shown below are 15 T cell receptor beta chains from a single sample sequenced in a study of cytomegalovirus exposure and HLA in healthy donors. Assay: immunoSEQ multiplex PCR; the TCRdb copy retains only in-frame clones and omits some. The repertoire holds 260,000 or so clones, with approximately 90% as singletons. Sequenced: PBMCs. These receptors originate from a woman under 30 in good health and CMV-seronegative.

This clone came up once. This chain links TRBV7-2 with TRBJ1-2, with D possibly TRBD1 on 5 matching bases. The CDR3 covers 15 residues. The germline V and J ends were trimmed by 5 bases and 4 bases, with 17 bases remaining between them. Germline V gives CDR1 SGHTA, CDR2 FQGNSA. The CDR3 is CASSRAARGSYGYTF. The CDR3 DNA follows: TGTGCCAGCAGCCGGGCTGCTAGGGGCTCCTATGGCTACACCTTC.

The chain joins TRBV7-8 to TRBJ1-3; possibly TRBD1 for D (5 bases). This CDR3 region has 15 residues. From germline, CDR1 is SGHVS and CDR2 FQNEAQ. The V gene lost 2 bases and the J gene lost 1 base, with 9 bases spanning the gap. CDR3: CASSLQGWSGNTIYF. The DNA of the CDR3 is TGTGCCAGCAGCTTACAGGGATGGTCTGGAAACACCATATATTTT.

The CDR3 bases are TGTGCCAGCAGTGACTCCGGGACAGGGGGAACCGGGGAGCTGTTTTTT. It translates to CASSDSGTGGTGELFF. The V and J genes are TRBV25-1 and TRBJ2-2; 11 positions match TRBD1. The V gene end was trimmed by 3 bases and the J gene end by 5 bases; junction bases not matched to a gene: 5. This CDR3 has 16 amino acids. Germline CDR1 MGHDK, CDR2 SYGVNS.

This chain uses TRBV27 with TRBJ2-1; perhaps TRBD1 as D (6 bases). Germline V gives CDR1 MNHEY, CDR2 SMNVEV (reference sequence). The germline V and J ends were trimmed by 3 bases and 6 bases, with 18 bases remaining between them. The CDR3 is made up of 16 amino acids. This chain's CDR3 is CASSFLPGQRGNEQFF. CDR3 nucleotide sequence: TGTGCCAGCAGTTTCTTACCGGGACAAAGAGGCAATGAGCAGTTCTTC.

The V gene is TRBV27, the J gene TRBJ2-5; possible D gene TRBD1, 6 bases. The germline V gene has CDR1 MNHEY and CDR2 SMNVEV (reference sequence). The CDR3 has 15 amino acids. Trimming shortened V by 1 base and J by 5 bases, and 14 bases separated the two germline ends. This CDR3 is CASSLWAGARETQYF. CDR3 nucleotide sequence: TGTGCCAGCAGTTTATGGGCAGGGGCTCGGGAGACCCAGTACTTC.

The chain recombines TRBV2 with TRBJ1-1; possibly TRBD1 for D (5 bases). Germline values: CDR1 SNHLY, CDR2 FYNNEI. The V end lost 6 bases, the J end lost 5 bases, and 13 bases lay between the germline ends. The CDR3 runs to 13 residues. The CDR3 region has the DNA TGTGCCAGCAGCACCGACAGTAGGACTGAAGCTTTCTTT. Amino acids: CASSTDSRTEAFF.

The V and J genes are TRBV6-5 and TRBJ2-1, with D tentatively TRBD1 (5 bases). Germline V gene data show CDR1 as MNHEY and CDR2 as SVGAGI. The germline V and J ends were trimmed by 2 bases and 5 bases, with 10 bases remaining between them. The CDR3 loop spans 14 amino acids. The CDR3 DNA sequence: TGTGCCAGCAGTTACGGGGCCGCGGACAATGAGCAGTTCTTC. Its translation: CASSYGAADNEQFF.

The V gene is TRBV11-2, the J gene TRBJ2-7; D perhaps matches TRBD1 (6 bases). V was pared by 5 bases and J by 5 bases, with 13 bases between. Germline V gene lookup returns CDR1 SGHAT and CDR2 FQNNGV. This CDR3 comprises 13 residues. The CDR3 DNA is TGTGCCAGCAGCCTTATGAGGGGGAACGAGCAGTACTTC. It specifies CASSLMRGNEQYF. Full variable domain (remainder filled in from reference TRBV11-2 and TRBJ2-7): EAGVAQSPRYKIIEKRQSVAFWCNPISGHATLYWYQQILGQGPKLLIQFQNNGVVDDSQLPKDRFSAERLKGVDSTLKIQPAKLEDSAVYLCASSLMRGNEQYFGPGTRLTVT.

V usage is TRBV6-5 and J usage is TRBJ1-1; no clear D. This CDR3 has 15 amino acids. The germline V gene encodes CDR1 MNHEY and CDR2 SVGAGI. V was shortened by 6 bases and J by 3 bases, with 17 bases between the two germline ends. The CDR3 DNA reads as TGTGCCAGCAGCCTCCGGGCGGGGTCGTACACTGAAGCTTTCTTT. Translation gives CASSLRAGSYTEAFF.

This chain links TRBV14 with TRBJ2-5, with 7 bases fitting TRBD1. This CDR3 region has 14 residues. Unmatched junction bases numbered 7, after V lost 4 bases and J lost 5 bases. In germline, CDR1 is SGHDN, CDR2 FVKESK. For the CDR3, the DNA is TGTGCCAGCAGCCGAGGACAGGCGCTGGAGACCCAGTACTTC. It encodes CASSRGQALETQYF.

The rearrangement links TRBV18 to TRBJ2-3; 11 bases are a match to TRBD2. With V trimmed by 6 bases and J by 2 bases, 16 bases remained unmatched. The CDR3 runs 19 residues. Germline loops: CDR1 KGHSH, CDR2 LQKENI. CDR3 DNA: TGTGCCAGCTCCGTCCGGGGACTAGCGGTTAGAAGCTTCACAGATACGCAGTATTTT. Its translation is CASSVRGLAVRSFTDTQYF.

The rearrangement uses TRBV28 and TRBJ1-6; TRBD1 agrees at 7 bases. This CDR3 contains 15 residues. In germline, CDR1 is MDHEN, CDR2 SYDVKM. V shed 1 base and J 7 bases; nucleotides not matched to a gene: 4. The CDR3 region has the DNA TGTGCCAGCAGTTTATATACGGACAGGAATTCACCCCTCCACTTT. Protein product: CASSLYTDRNSPLHF.

The V gene is TRBV7-6, the J gene TRBJ2-3; 16 bases match TRBD2. The CDR3 runs to 16 residues. V lost 5 bases, J lost 6 bases, and 5 bases stayed unmatched. Germline assignment: CDR1 SGHVS and CDR2 FNYEAQ. This CDR3 reads CASSHGTSGRVDTQYF. As DNA, the CDR3 is TGTGCCAGCAGCCACGGGACTAGCGGGAGGGTCGATACGCAGTATTTT.

This sequence joins TRBV11-1 and TRBJ2-2; 10 nucleotides align to TRBD2. Germline CDR1 is SGHAT and CDR2 is FQDESV (reference sequence). This CDR3 has 16 residues. Losses at the gene ends were 5 bases for V and 1 base for J; bases not matched to a gene: 4. For the CDR3, the DNA is TGTGCCAGCAGCCCGATAGCGGGAGGGAACACCGGGGAGCTGTTTTTT. This encodes CASSPIAGGNTGELFF.

The chain has TRBV7-8 and TRBJ2-7; 8 bases are a match to TRBD2. V was pared by 4 bases and J by 2 bases, with 4 bases of the junction left unmatched. Germline V gene sequence: CDR1 SGHVS, CDR2 FQNEAQ. The CDR3 spans 14 residues. The CDR3 reads CASSSRGGPYEQYF. The CDR3 nucleotides are TGTGCCAGCAGCTCCCGGGGGGGTCCCTACGAGCAGTACTTC.